The 14 T cell receptor beta chains reported below all come from one sample, sequenced in a study of CD8 T cells in ankylosing spondylitis. One entry per CDR3 protein, called by TCRdb with MiXCR from the 5' RACE reads. The sample records 220,000 or so distinct CDR3 sequences, more than 9% being singletons. Sequenced input: blood, either unsorted or a sorted T cell fraction (not recorded which). The receptors stem from a male donor with ankylosing spondylitis or in good health (not recorded which).

Only one count was recorded for this clonotype. The gene calls are TRBV29-1 and TRBJ2-3; D unclear. Germline lookup yields CDR1 SQVTM and CDR2 ANQGSEA. The CDR3 is made up of 11 amino acids. The V gene lost 6 bases and the J gene lost 6 bases, with 10 bases spanning the gap. CDR3 residues: CSVSLADTQYF. CDR3 DNA sequence: TGCAGCGTCTCACTGGCGGATACGCAGTATTTT.

In this sample, this clonotype turned up a few times. The V call is TRBV5-6, the J call TRBJ2-3; TRBD1 might be the D (5 bases). Germline lookup yields CDR1 SGHDT and CDR2 YYEEEE. The CDR3 consists of 16 residues. The germline V and J ends were trimmed by 0 bases and 0 bases, with 11 bases remaining between them. For the CDR3, the DNA is TGTGCCAGCAGCTTGGCCGGACACCATAGCACAGATACGCAGTATTTT. Translation: CASSLAGHHSTDTQYF.

With regard to this clonotype: This likely reflects a read error, since a far larger clone is one base away. J is TRBJ1-2 and V is TRBV12-3 or TRBV12-4, with D possibly being TRBD1 (5 bases). The length of the CDR3 is 12 residues. This CDR3 reads CASSLGDYAYTF. In nucleotides, the CDR3 is TGTGCCAGCAGTTTAGGGGACTATGCCTACACCTTC.

This clonotype appeared a few times. The chain combines TRBV28 with TRBJ2-2; a possible D gene is TRBD2 (6 bases). Germline V gene lookup returns CDR1 MDHEN and CDR2 SYDVKM. This CDR3 has 15 amino acids. V was clipped by 7 bases and J by 3 bases, with 15 bases between them. CDR3 sequence reads: CASKAAGRDTGELFF. The CDR3 coding sequence is TGTGCCAGCAAAGCAGCGGGTCGGGACACCGGGGAGCTGTTTTTT.

This clonotype was seen only a few times. The chain recombines TRBV20-1 with TRBJ1-3, with D perhaps matching TRBD1 (6 bases). The CDR3 has 13 amino acids. Trimming stripped 6 bases from V and 4 bases from J, with 13 bases between. The germline V gene encodes CDR1 DFQATT and CDR2 SNEGSKA (reference sequence). CDR3 sequence: CSASRTVGNTIYF. CDR3 bases: TGCAGTGCCTCCAGGACAGTCGGAAACACCATATATTTT.

The chain has TRBV28 and TRBJ1-3, with TRBD1 matching over 9 bases. CDR1 and CDR2 (germline): MDHEN, SYDVKM. The CDR3 runs 15 residues. V dropped 7 bases and J dropped 3; count of bases not matched to a gene: 7. The CDR3 DNA is TGTGCCAGCAATAACCAGGACAGGGGTGGAAACACCATATATTTT. Protein product: CASNNQDRGGNTIYF.

Ten or more counts support this clonotype. J is TRBJ2-7 and V is TRBV7-9; possibly TRBD1 for D (5 bases). Trimming removed 3 bases from V and 4 bases from J, with 10 bases in between. Germline lookup yields CDR1 SEHNR and CDR2 FQNEAQ (reference sequence). This CDR3 has 13 residues. In DNA form, the CDR3 reads TGTGCCAGCAGCTTGTCTCAGGGTTACGAGCAGTACTTC. Translating gives CASSLSQGYEQYF.

This clonotype has just a few counts. This chain connects TRBV5-1 to TRBJ1-6; D not resolved. The CDR3 contains 14 residues. The V gene's germline CDR1 is SGHRS and CDR2 YFSETQ. V was clipped by 0 bases and J by 7 bases, with 8 bases between them. The CDR3 spells CASSLGRANSPLHF. Here the CDR3 DNA reads TGCGCCAGCAGCTTGGGCAGAGCGAATTCACCCCTCCACTTT.

This chain joins TRBV12-3 or TRBV12-4 and TRBJ2-2, with no clear D. The CDR3 is 13 residues long. Trimming removed 6 bases at V and 4 bases at J, with 9 bases between. The CDR3 DNA reads as TGTGCCAGCAGGCCGAGTGGCACCGGGGAGCTGTTTTTT. Translated, it gives CASRPSGTGELFF.

This clonotype has a count of ten or more. The chain has TRBV29-1 and TRBJ2-5; D unresolved. V dropped 6 bases and J dropped 5 bases, with 22 bases sitting between them. CDR3 size: 15 residues. CDR1 and CDR2 (germline): SQVTM, ANQGSEA. As DNA, the CDR3 is TGCAGCGTGCCTCCTCCCGGATCCGTATTTGAGACCCAGTACTTC. Its protein is CSVPPPGSVFETQYF.

The V and J genes are TRBV20-1 and TRBJ2-1, with 9 nucleotides matching TRBD1. CDR1 is DFQATT and CDR2 is SNEGSKA in the germline V gene (reference sequence). J gave up 0 bases and V 5 bases, and 8 bases lay outside the gene matches. The CDR3 totals 16 residues. This chain's CDR3 is CSAPDRGSSSYNEQFF. The CDR3 nucleotides are TGCAGTGCTCCGGACAGGGGCTCAAGCTCCTACAATGAGCAGTTCTTC.

This clonotype was detected a few times. V gene TRBV9 combines with J gene TRBJ1-5; D call uncertain. V was trimmed by 0 bases and J by 5 bases, leaving 6 bases between them. The CDR3 runs 13 residues. Per germline, CDR1 SGDLS and CDR2 YYNGEE. CDR3 residues: CASSVAADQPQHF. CDR3 bases: TGTGCCAGCAGCGTAGCGGCAGATCAGCCCCAGCATTTT.

In this sample, this clonotype turned up many times. This chain links TRBV11-2 with TRBJ2-7; D possibly matches TRBD1 or TRBD2 (6 bases each). Germline CDR1 is SGHAT and CDR2 is FQNNGV. Deletions cut 5 bases from V and 6 bases from J, with 11 bases between. This CDR3 has 12 residues. CDR3 protein: CASSPGAGEQYF. CDR3 bases: TGTGCCAGCAGCCCGGGGGCCGGCGAGCAGTACTTC. The full variable domain, in which reference TRBV11-2 and TRBJ2-7 provide the parts outside the CDR3, is EAGVAQSPRYKIIEKRQSVAFWCNPISGHATLYWYQQILGQGPKLLIQFQNNGVVDDSQLPKDRFSAERLKGVDSTLKIQPAKLEDSAVYLCASSPGAGEQYFGPGTRLTVT.

This clonotype was found a few times. The chain links TRBV7-9 to TRBJ2-3, with 7 bases that match TRBD2. Germline assignment: CDR1 SEHNR and CDR2 FQNEAQ (reference sequence). J gave up 6 bases and V 5 bases, and 8 bases lay outside the gene matches. The CDR3 contains 14 residues. The CDR3 spells CASSATSASDTQYF. As DNA, the CDR3 is TGTGCCAGCAGCGCAACTAGCGCCTCCGATACGCAGTATTTT. The entire variable domain, with the rest obtained from reference TRBV7-9 and TRBJ2-3, is as follows: DTGVSQNPRHKITKRGQNVTFRCDPISEHNRLYWYRQTLGQGPEFLTYFQNEAQLEKSRLLSDRFSAERPKGSFSTLEIQRTEQGDSAMYLCASSATSASDTQYFGPGTRLTVL.